This TCR beta chain comes out of a study of blood T cell repertoires in COVID-19 (dated by TCRdb to 2020 to 2021). Background on the whole study: Collaborator samples came from the United States, Italy and Spain and covered acute and convalescent phases of COVID-19. The samples were drawn from the first 160 participants of the ongoing ImmuneRACE study and from some 1,300 subjects provided by 6 global collaborators. The material from the prospective study consisted of cDNA or gDNA derived from T cells, B-cell-depleted T cells, or PBMCs. The repertoires were released in a freely available public database meant as a resource for research on the immune response to SARS-CoV-2. Deeply sampled blood TCRbeta repertoires from subjects exposed to, actively infected with, or recovered from COVID-19 were included in the dataset. Where available, HLA class I and class II types were taken from metadata supplied by the sample provider and were not determined by assay-based typing. A de-identified subject ID, COVID-19 status, age in years and sex were almost always included in the sample metadata.

Whole blood was collected in K2EDTA tubes by collaborating institutions according to the institutions' own protocols. For TCRbeta analysis, collaborators shipped samples as frozen whole blood, isolated PBMCs, or DNA extracted from either of those sample types. General conclusions and limits of the study: Clinical and demographic metadata were provided uncurated, with the amount varying by source and participant.

The CDR3 covers 16 residues, taking in both the cysteine and the phenylalanine. Only the CDR3 region is kept as DNA, spanning 48 bases read in frame from base 1. V and J are trimmed by 2 bases and 9 bases, and the gene matches miss 7 bases of the junction. From the germline V gene, CDR1 is KGHSH and CDR2 is LQKENI. TCRbeta CDR3 regions were amplified from genomic DNA using the immunoSEQ Assay, a bias-controlled multiplex PCR. Processing in the source paper ran as follows. Within the assay, amplification of reference gene primers was used to estimate how many nucleated cells each sample contained. To quantify the absolute abundance of each unique TCRbeta CDR3 rearrangement, sequence reads were collapsed and filtered. Productive Simpson clonality was computed per sample as the square root of Simpson's diversity index over productive rearrangements. In its TCRdb copy, this immuneACCESS table keeps in-frame sequences only and misses some clones. Where compared with another copy, unresolved V genes explain less than half of these, and the others have no known cause. For V, J and clone size, that table is used; D and trimming come from the DNA. For this sample there are under 90,000 clones; more than 75% appear just once. The ten largest make up 12% of the sample.

As to this clone: Its cognate antigen has yet to be identified. No per-base quality is available; no much larger clone lies one base away.

The sequence was obtained from a human donor in a cohort sampled during active COVID-19. Sequencing was performed on peripheral blood. The chain employs TRBV18 and TRBJ1-6, with 10 junctional bases fitting TRBD1. Here the CDR3 is given as CASSPKGGQGGSPLHF. The sequence in DNA is TGTGCCAGCTCACCAAAAGGCGGACAGGGGGGTTCACCCCTCCACTTT.